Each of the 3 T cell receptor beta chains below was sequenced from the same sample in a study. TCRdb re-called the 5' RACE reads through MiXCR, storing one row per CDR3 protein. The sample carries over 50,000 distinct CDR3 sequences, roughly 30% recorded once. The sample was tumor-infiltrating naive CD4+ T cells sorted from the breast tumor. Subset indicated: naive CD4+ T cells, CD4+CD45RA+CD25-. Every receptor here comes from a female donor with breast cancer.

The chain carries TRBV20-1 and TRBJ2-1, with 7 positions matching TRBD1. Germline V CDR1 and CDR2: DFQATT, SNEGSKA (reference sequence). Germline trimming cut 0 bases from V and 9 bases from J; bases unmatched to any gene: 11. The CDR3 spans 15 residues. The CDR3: CSARDQGGSRLEQFF. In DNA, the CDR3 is TGCAGTGCTAGAGATCAAGGGGGCTCGCGACTTGAGCAGTTCTTC.

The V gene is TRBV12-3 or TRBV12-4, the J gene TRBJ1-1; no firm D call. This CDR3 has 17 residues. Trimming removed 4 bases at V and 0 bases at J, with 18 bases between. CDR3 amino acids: CASSWIGWRTLNTEAFF. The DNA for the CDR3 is TGTGCCAGCAGTTGGATCGGCTGGCGAACCTTGAACACTGAAGCTTTCTTT.

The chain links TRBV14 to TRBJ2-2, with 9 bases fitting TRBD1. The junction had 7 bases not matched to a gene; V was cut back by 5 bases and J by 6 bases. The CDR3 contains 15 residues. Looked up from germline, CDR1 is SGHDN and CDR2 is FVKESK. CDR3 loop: CASSSHRGRPGELFF. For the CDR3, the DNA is TGTGCCAGCAGCTCCCACAGGGGGCGCCCCGGGGAGCTGTTTTTT. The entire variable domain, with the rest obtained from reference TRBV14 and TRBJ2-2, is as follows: EAGVTQFPSHSVIEKGQTVTLRCDPISGHDNLYWYRRVMGKEIKFLLHFVKESKQDESGMPNNRFLAERTGGTYSTLKVQPAELEDSGVYFCASSSHRGRPGELFFGEGSRLTVL.